This T cell receptor (beta chain) was sequenced for a study of blood T cell repertoires in COVID-19. Study-level background: The origin of the acute and convalescent COVID-19 samples was the United States, Italy and Spain. Nucleic acid was either cDNA or gDNA, and it came from T cells, B-cell-depleted T cells, or PBMCs.

Authors' processing steps: Amplifying reference gene primers gave estimates of nucleated cell counts. Produced via immunoSEQ multiplex PCR; TCRdb's table is partial and in-frame only. V and J calls and clone size are copied from that table; D and trimming were computed from the DNA. The repertoire holds approximately 200,000 clones, with 80% to 85% as singletons. This receptor was taken from a woman in her twenties or thirties with acute or convalescent COVID-19. The material sequenced was peripheral blood.

The CDR3: CASSLAQGQGNTEAFF. The CDR3 bases are TGTGCCAGCAGCTTAGCGCAGGGACAGGGGAACACTGAAGCTTTCTTT. J is TRBJ1-1 and V is TRBV7-9; 9 nucleotides line up with TRBD1. Germline V gene lookup returns CDR1 SEHNR and CDR2 FQNEAQ (reference sequence). The CDR3 has 16 residues. After removal of 0 bases from V and 1 base from J, the junction contained 3 bases not matched to a gene.